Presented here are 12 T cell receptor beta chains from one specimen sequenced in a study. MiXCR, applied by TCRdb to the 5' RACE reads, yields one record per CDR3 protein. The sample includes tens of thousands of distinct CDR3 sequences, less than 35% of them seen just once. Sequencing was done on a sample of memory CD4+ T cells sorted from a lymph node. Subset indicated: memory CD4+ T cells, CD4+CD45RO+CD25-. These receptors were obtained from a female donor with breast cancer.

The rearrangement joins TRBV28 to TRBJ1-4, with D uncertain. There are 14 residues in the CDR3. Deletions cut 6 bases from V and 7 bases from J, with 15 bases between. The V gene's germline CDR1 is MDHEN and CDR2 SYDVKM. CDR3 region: CASSRYGSAEKLFF. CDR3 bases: TGTGCCAGCAGCCGGTACGGTTCGGCTGAAAAACTGTTTTTT.

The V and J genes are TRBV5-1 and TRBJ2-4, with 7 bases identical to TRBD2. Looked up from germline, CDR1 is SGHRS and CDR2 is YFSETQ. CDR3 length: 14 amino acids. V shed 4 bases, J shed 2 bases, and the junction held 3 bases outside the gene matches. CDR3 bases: TGCGCCAGCAGCCCGGGAGGCCCCAAAAACATTCAGTACTTC. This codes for CASSPGGPKNIQYF.

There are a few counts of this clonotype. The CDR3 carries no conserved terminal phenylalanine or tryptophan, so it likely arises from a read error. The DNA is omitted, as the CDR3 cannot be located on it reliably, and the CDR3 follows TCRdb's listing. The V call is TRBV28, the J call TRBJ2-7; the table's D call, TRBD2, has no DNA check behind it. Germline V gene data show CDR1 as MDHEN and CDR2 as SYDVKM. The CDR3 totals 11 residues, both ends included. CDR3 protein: CASSFGLAGLL.

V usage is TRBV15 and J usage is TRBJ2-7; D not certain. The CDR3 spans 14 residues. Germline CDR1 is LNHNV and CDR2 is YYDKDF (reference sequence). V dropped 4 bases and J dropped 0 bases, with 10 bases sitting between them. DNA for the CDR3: TGTGCCACCAGCATTCGACGGAGCTCCTACGAGCAGTACTTC. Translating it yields CATSIRRSSYEQYF.

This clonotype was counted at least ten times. The CDR3 coding sequence is TGCGCCAGCAGCTCCTCTAGCGGGGAAGAGACCCAGTACTTC. This sequence encodes CASSSSSGEETQYF. This chain joins TRBV5-1 and TRBJ2-5; 9 nucleotides agree with TRBD2. Germline-derived CDR1 and CDR2 are SGHRS and YFSETQ. This CDR3 comprises 14 residues. V lost 3 bases to trimming and J lost 3 bases; unmatched junction nucleotides: 3.

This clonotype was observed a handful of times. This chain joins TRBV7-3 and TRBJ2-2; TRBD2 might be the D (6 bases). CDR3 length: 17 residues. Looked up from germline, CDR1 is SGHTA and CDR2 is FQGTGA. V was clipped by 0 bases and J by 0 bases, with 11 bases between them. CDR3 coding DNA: TGTGCCAGCAGCTTAACCTACGCGGGACCGAACACCGGGGAGCTGTTTTTT. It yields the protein CASSLTYAGPNTGELFF.

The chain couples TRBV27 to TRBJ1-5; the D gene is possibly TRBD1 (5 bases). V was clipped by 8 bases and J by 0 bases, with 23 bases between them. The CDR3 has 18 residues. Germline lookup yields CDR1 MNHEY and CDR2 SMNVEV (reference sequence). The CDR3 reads CASASRGLLGYSNQPQHF. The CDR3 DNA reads TGTGCCAGCGCGTCAAGGGGCTTATTGGGGTATAGCAATCAGCCCCAGCATTTT.

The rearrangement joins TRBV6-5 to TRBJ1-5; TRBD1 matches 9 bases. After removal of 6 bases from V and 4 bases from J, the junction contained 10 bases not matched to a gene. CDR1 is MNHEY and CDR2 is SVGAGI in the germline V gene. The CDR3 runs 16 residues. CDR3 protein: CASSPTPGQGNQPQHF. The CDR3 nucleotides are TGTGCCAGCAGCCCGACGCCGGGACAGGGTAATCAGCCCCAGCATTTT.

The CDR3 DNA follows: TGTGCCAGCAAGGGAACAAGCGGGAGGGATGAGCAGTACTTC. Amino acids: CASKGTSGRDEQYF. The chain recombines TRBV7-9 with TRBJ2-7; 10 bases are a match to TRBD2. This CDR3 contains 14 residues. Germline CDR1 and CDR2: SEHNR and FQNEAQ (reference sequence). J was trimmed by 7 bases and V by 7 bases; bases with no gene match: 10.

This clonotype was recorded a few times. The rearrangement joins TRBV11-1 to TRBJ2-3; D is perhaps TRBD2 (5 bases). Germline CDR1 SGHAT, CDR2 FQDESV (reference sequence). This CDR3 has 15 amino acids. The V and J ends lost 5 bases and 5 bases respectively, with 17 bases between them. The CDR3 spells CASSPPGSDKDTQYF. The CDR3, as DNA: TGTGCCAGCAGCCCGCCGGGGAGCGACAAAGATACGCAGTATTTT.

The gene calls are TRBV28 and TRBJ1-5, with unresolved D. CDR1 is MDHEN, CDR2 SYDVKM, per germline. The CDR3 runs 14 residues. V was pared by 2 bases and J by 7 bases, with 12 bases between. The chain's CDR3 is CASSLRPRNQPQHF. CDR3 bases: TGTGCCAGCAGTTTACGGCCAAGAAACCAGCCCCAGCATTTT.

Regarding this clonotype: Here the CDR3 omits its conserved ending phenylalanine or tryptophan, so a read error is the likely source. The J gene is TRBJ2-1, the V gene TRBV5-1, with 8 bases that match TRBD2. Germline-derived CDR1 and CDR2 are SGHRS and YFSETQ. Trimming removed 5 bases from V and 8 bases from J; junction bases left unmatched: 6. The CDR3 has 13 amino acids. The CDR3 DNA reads TGCGCCAGCAGTCCGGGGGGGATTGATGAGCAGTTCCTC. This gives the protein CASSPGGIDEQFL.